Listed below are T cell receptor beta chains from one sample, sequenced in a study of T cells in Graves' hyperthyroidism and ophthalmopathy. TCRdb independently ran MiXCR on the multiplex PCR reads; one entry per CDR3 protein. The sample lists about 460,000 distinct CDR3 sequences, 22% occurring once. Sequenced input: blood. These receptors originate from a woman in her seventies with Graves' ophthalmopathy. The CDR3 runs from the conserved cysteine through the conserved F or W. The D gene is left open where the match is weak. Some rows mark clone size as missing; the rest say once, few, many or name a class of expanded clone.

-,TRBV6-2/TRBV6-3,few,CASSYGDARVSQHF
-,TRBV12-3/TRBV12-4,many,CASSTREATEAFF
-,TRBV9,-,CASSLDYLDTQYF
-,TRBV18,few,CASSPIDEQFF
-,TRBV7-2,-,CASSLARVGRGYGHTF
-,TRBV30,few,CAWDKGFLGGTMQFF
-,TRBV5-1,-,CASSPSSYYEQYF
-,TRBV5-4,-,CASSLSRRNYGYTF
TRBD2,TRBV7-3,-,CASSGGGLLAGSYNEQFF
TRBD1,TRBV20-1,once,CSARDSPSPDRGRSGYEQYF
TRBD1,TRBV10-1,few,CASSEGTGLAEQFF
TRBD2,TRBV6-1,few,CASSIIAGDSTGELFF
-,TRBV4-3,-,CASSQRSGGEKLFF
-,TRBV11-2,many,CASSLNARDYEQYF
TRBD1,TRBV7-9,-,CASSSRQGGNEKLFF
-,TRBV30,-,CAWSPGLNYGYTF
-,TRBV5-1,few,CASSYGTREPQHF
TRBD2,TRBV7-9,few,CASSSSGGLYEQYF
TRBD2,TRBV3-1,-,CASSQQSGRETQYF
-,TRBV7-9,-,CASSLLLGESYGYTF
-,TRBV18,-,CASSPGSQGTEAFF
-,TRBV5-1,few,CASSADSLAEKLFF
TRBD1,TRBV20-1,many,CSAGQGGAFF
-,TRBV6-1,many,CASSEKRAVRLSYEQYF
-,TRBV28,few,CASSPSTFGYTF
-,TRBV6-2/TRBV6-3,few,CASLNPLNEQFF
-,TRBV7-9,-,CASSWATGNTIYF
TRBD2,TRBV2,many,CASSAPEGTSGGNEQFF
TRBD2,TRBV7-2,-,CASSLVAGFSSTQYF
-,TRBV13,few,CASSRTRESDEQYF
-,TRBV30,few,CAWSVDSTNYGYTF
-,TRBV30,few,CAWSVRGRGRGNEAFF
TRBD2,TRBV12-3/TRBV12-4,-,CASSFSGRVEIYNEQFF
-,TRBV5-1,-,CASSFRFGAGELFF
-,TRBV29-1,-,CSVYAGAYGYTF
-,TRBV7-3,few,CASSTDGYTEAFF
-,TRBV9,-,CASSVEGAARAYQFF
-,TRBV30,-,CAWSNYMNTEAFF
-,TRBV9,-,CASTKGGSGSTDTQYF
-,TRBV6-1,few,CASRGPVTYEQYF
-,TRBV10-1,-,CASSVRGNTEAFF
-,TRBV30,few,CAWSMTAGPALFF
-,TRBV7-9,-,CASSLGQGPFTDTQYF
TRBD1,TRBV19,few,CASSPPGQRNYGYTF
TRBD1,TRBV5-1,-,CASGTSGTGRGYTF
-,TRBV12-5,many,CASGFSGEAFF
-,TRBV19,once,CASALARLVYNEQFF
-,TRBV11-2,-,CASSLDRTPSSYNEQFF
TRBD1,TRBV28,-,CASRGQVSNTEAFF
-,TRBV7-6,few,CASSLVCEQFF
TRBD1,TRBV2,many,CASSPDRGSYEQYF
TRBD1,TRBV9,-,CASSVDRAGEQYF
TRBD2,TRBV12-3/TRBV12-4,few,CASSRTSGRAGTQYF